The rows below give T cell receptor beta chains drawn from one sample of a study of identical twins. TCRdb re-called the 5' RACE reads through MiXCR, storing one row per CDR3 protein. This sample carries 140,000 to 150,000 distinct CDR3 sequences, under 4.5% of them seen once, and the ten largest clones take around 8%. Source material: memory T cells sorted from blood. The receptors here all came from a man between 18 and 35 years old in good health. The CDR3 runs from the conserved cysteine through the conserved F or W. The order of the fields is D gene, V gene, clone size, J gene, CDR3 protein, CDR3 DNA. A D gene is named only where the DNA matches it firmly. Some rows have no size entry. The others give once, few or many, or a class for an expanded clone.

>TRBD1|TRBV27|many|TRBJ1-6
CASSLLPTGGEGSPLHF
TGTGCCAGCAGTTTACTCCCGACAGGGGGCGAGGGTTCACCCCTCCACTTT
>NA|TRBV27|many|TRBJ2-7
CASSFPEQYF
TGTGCCAGCAGTTTCCCCGAGCAGTACTTC
>TRBD2|TRBV5-1|many|TRBJ2-3
CASSEGLVADTQYF
TGCGCCAGCAGCGAGGGACTAGTTGCAGATACGCAGTATTTT
>TRBD2|TRBV4-2|many|TRBJ2-1
CASSQSRSGRTKNEQFF
TGTGCCAGCAGCCAAAGTAGAAGCGGGAGAACCAAAAATGAGCAGTTCTTC
>NA|TRBV24-1|many|TRBJ1-1
CATQGPVNTEAFF
TGTGCCACCCAAGGACCGGTGAACACTGAAGCTTTCTTT
>NA|TRBV6-5|few|TRBJ1-4
CASSSHHPTNEKLFF
TGTGCCAGCAGTTCCCACCACCCCACTAATGAAAAACTGTTTTTT
>NA|TRBV21-1|few|TRBJ2-3
CASSPRGLAGGPATDTQYF
TGTGCCAGCAGCCCACGGGGACTAGCGGGAGGGCCGGCCACAGATACGCAGTATTTT
>NA|TRBV7-2|many|TRBJ2-3
CARAGNTDTQYF
TGTGCCAGAGCGGGTAATACAGATACGCAGTATTTT
>NA|TRBV12-3/TRBV12-4|many|TRBJ2-5
CASSVRETQYF
TGTGCCAGCAGCGTTAGAGAGACCCAGTACTTC
>NA|TRBV20-1|many|TRBJ2-3
CSAVGVSTDTQYF
TGCAGTGCTGTCGGCGTTTCCACAGATACGCAGTATTTT
>NA|TRBV20-1|many|TRBJ2-5
CSAGTVETQYF
TGCAGTGCTGGGACCGTAGAGACCCAGTACTTC
>NA|TRBV5-5|many|TRBJ2-4
CASSAPGHKNIQYF
TGTGCCAGCAGCGCGCCGGGACACAAAAACATTCAGTACTTC
>NA|TRBV20-1|few|TRBJ1-1
CSARSVLNTEAFF
TGCAGTGCTCGCTCTGTGTTGAACACTGAAGCTTTCTTT
>NA|TRBV28|many|TRBJ1-2
CASSFGANYGYTF
TGTGCCAGCAGTTTTGGAGCTAACTATGGCTACACCTTC
>TRBD2|TRBV3-1|many|TRBJ2-1
CASSHWGTSGRRNEQFF
TGTGCCAGCAGCCATTGGGGGACTAGCGGGAGGCGCAATGAGCAGTTCTTC
>NA|TRBV10-3|many|TRBJ1-5
CAISDANQPQHF
TGTGCCATCAGTGACGCGAATCAGCCCCAGCATTTT
>TRBD1|TRBV10-2|few|TRBJ2-3
CASRVPTGGVGGTDTQYF
TGCGCCAGCAGAGTACCGACAGGGGGCGTAGGTGGCACAGATACGCAGTATTTT
>TRBD1|TRBV5-4|many|TRBJ1-1
CASSLGVGQGTTEAFF
TGTGCCAGCAGCTTGGGGGTGGGACAGGGGACTACTGAAGCTTTCTTT
>TRBD2|TRBV7-2|many|TRBJ2-2
CASSPRTSGMNTGELFF
TGTGCCAGCAGCCCAAGAACTAGCGGGATGAACACCGGGGAGCTGTTTTTT
>NA|TRBV28|many|TRBJ2-6
CASKGGSGANVLTF
TGTGCCAGCAAAGGTGGATCTGGGGCCAACGTCCTGACTTTC
>TRBD2|TRBV10-3|many|TRBJ2-7
CAISESSGSGYF
TGTGCCATCAGTGAGTCGAGCGGGAGTGGGTACTTC
>NA|TRBV7-2|few|TRBJ2-3
CASSQRLTDTQYF
TGTGCCAGCAGCCAACGACTCACAGATACGCAGTATTTT
>NA|TRBV30|many|TRBJ2-5
CAWSGELSETQYF
TGTGCCTGGAGTGGAGAGCTAAGTGAGACCCAGTACTTC
>NA|TRBV14|many|TRBJ2-7
CASSSEFGRGAYEQYF
TGTGCCAGCAGCTCCGAGTTTGGCAGGGGGGCCTACGAGCAGTACTTC
>TRBD2|TRBV3-1|many|TRBJ2-1
CASSQFAPGLARNEQFF
TGTGCCAGCAGCCAATTCGCCCCGGGACTAGCTCGGAATGAGCAGTTCTTC
>NA|TRBV4-2|many|TRBJ1-4
CASSPEGGRTEKLFF
TGTGCCAGCAGCCCAGAGGGGGGACGGACTGAAAAACTGTTTTTT
>NA|TRBV9|few|TRBJ2-6
CASSVTGTGANVLTF
TGTGCCAGCAGCGTAACAGGGACCGGGGCCAACGTCCTGACTTTC
>NA|TRBV20-1|NA|TRBJ2-2
CSATRDNTGELFF
TGCAGTGCTACTCGCGACAACACCGGGGAGCTGTTTTTT
>NA|TRBV28|many|TRBJ2-4
CASSLVMGNIQYF
TGTGCCAGCAGTTTGGTAATGGGAAACATTCAGTACTTC
>NA|TRBV9|many|TRBJ2-7
CASSQTSGTGEQYF
TGTGCCAGCAGCCAAACTAGCGGGACAGGGGAGCAGTACTTC
>NA|TRBV20-1|many|TRBJ2-1
CSAPAGQFFSEQFF
TGCAGTGCTCCGGCGGGACAGTTCTTTTCTGAGCAGTTCTTC
>NA|TRBV20-1|many|TRBJ2-7
CSAGAPGNLYEQYF
TGCAGTGCTGGGGCCCCAGGAAACCTTTACGAGCAGTACTTC